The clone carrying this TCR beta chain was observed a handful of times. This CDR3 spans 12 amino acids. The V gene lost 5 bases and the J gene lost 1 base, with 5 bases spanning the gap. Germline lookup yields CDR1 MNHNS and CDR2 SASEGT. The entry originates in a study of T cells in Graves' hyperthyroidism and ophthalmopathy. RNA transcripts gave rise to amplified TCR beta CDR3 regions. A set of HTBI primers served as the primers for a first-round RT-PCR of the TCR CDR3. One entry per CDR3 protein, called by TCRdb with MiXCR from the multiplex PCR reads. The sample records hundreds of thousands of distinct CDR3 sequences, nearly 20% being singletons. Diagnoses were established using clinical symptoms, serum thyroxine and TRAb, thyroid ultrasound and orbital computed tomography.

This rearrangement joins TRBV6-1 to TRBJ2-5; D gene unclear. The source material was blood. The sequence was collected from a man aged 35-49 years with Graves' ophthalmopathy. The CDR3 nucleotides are TGTGCCAGCAGTCAGACCCAAGAGACCCAGTACTTC. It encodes CASSQTQETQYF.